This is a list of T cell receptor beta chains from one sample in a study of CD8 T cells in Susac syndrome. TCRdb ran MiXCR on the immunoSEQ multiplex PCR reads and lists one entry per CDR3 protein. The sample comprises more than 250,000 distinct CDR3 sequences, around 90% of which are singletons, and approximately 0.065% rests with the top ten. Material: CD4+ T cells from PBMCs. The receptors were sampled from a human donor with multiple sclerosis. CDR3s include the opening cysteine and the closing phenylalanine or tryptophan. D genes are given only for firm matches. Clone size is shown for a subset of rows, as once, few, many or a class of expanded clone.

TRBV16	TRBJ2-7	-	13	-	CASSQSDSYEQYF	TGTGCCAGCAGCCAATCCGACAGCTACGAGCAGTACTTC
TRBV6-2/TRBV6-3	TRBJ2-3	-	14	-	CASTLMRSTYTQYF	TGTGCCAGCACCCTGATGCGTAGCACTTATACGCAGTATTTT
TRBV24-1	TRBJ2-4	-	15	-	CATSETRGGKNIQYF	TGTGCCACCAGTGAGACCCGAGGGGGCAAAAACATTCAGTACTTC
TRBV12-3/TRBV12-4	TRBJ1-1	TRBD1	12	once	CASSRQGDTAFF	TGTGCCAGCAGTCGACAGGGGGACACAGCTTTCTTT
TRBV25-1	TRBJ2-2	-	14	-	CASSPLLFPAQLFF	TGTGCCAGCAGTCCTCTTCTATTTCCGGCGCAGCTGTTTTTT
TRBV30	TRBJ1-3	-	13	-	CATERDSGNTIYF	TGTGCCACCGAGCGAGACTCTGGAAACACCATATATTTT
TRBV2	TRBJ1-2	-	12	-	CASSITSIGYTF	TGTGCCAGCAGTATTACTTCCATCGGCTACACCTTC
TRBV19	TRBJ2-3	TRBD2	14	-	CASTAGLATDTQYF	TGTGCCAGTACCGCGGGACTAGCCACAGATACGCAGTATTTT
TRBV20-1	TRBJ2-3	-	15	-	CSASLPRAATDTQYF	TGCAGTGCTAGCCTTCCTAGGGCGGCGACAGATACGCAGTATTTT
TRBV19	TRBJ1-5	-	21	-	CASSIDPYRVLNDLAHQPQHF	TGTGCCAGTAGTATAGACCCTTACAGGGTTCTCAACGACTTGGCCCATCAGCCCCAGCATTTT
TRBV18	TRBJ1-2	-	14	-	CASSPAEGPYGYTF	TGTGCCAGCTCACCAGCCGAGGGCCCTTATGGCTACACCTTC
TRBV29-1	TRBJ2-5	-	12	-	CSVIVLQETQYF	TGCAGCGTCATAGTGCTTCAAGAGACCCAGTACTTC
TRBV20-1	TRBJ2-5	-	12	-	CSAKTVGETQYF	TGCAGTGCTAAGACAGTCGGGGAGACCCAGTACTTC
TRBV10-2	TRBJ2-1	-	15	-	CASSVAGVGFNEQFF	TGCGCCAGCAGTGTTGCAGGGGTCGGGTTCAATGAGCAGTTCTTC
TRBV12-3/TRBV12-4	TRBJ2-1	-	15	-	CASSFQGLYNNEQFF	TGTGCCAGCAGTTTCCAGGGGCTATACAACAATGAGCAGTTCTTC
TRBV4-1	TRBJ2-3	-	14	-	CASSLPQATDTQYF	TGCGCCAGCAGCCTTCCCCAGGCCACAGATACGCAGTATTTT
TRBV12-3/TRBV12-4	TRBJ2-7	TRBD1	12	-	CASKTGVYEQYF	TGTGCCAGCAAAACAGGGGTGTACGAGCAGTACTTC
TRBV7-9	TRBJ1-2	-	14	-	CASAYTRANYGYTF	TGTGCCAGTGCCTATACAAGGGCGAACTATGGCTACACCTTC
TRBV6-4	TRBJ2-2	-	14	-	CASSVLANTGELFF	TGTGCCAGCAGTGTACTAGCGAACACCGGGGAGCTGTTTTTT
TRBV6-5	TRBJ2-7	TRBD1	14	-	CASSYLGGRYEQYF	TGTGCCAGCAGTTACCTAGGGGGCCGGTACGAGCAGTACTTC
TRBV27	TRBJ2-1	-	15	-	CASTLRGSSYNEQFF	TGTGCCAGCACTCTACGGGGCAGTAGCTACAATGAGCAGTTCTTC
TRBV5-6	TRBJ2-2	TRBD2	17	-	CASSTKITSGRAGELFF	TGTGCCAGCAGCACGAAAATCACTAGCGGGAGGGCCGGGGAGCTGTTTTTT
TRBV3-1	TRBJ2-5	TRBD2	15	-	CASSQATSGGETQYF	TGTGCCAGCAGCCAAGCAACTAGCGGGGGAGAGACCCAGTACTTC
TRBV25-1	TRBJ2-5	TRBD2	16	-	CASSDLGLAGRETQYF	TGTGCCAGCAGTGATCTGGGACTAGCGGGAAGAGAGACCCAGTACTTC
TRBV5-1	TRBJ2-5	-	15	once	CASSLSAGGQETQYF	TGCGCCAGCAGCTTGAGTGCGGGCGGTCAAGAGACCCAGTACTTC
TRBV18	TRBJ2-7	-	15	-	CASSPSQGRTYEQYF	TGTGCCAGCTCACCCAGCCAGGGAAGGACCTACGAGCAGTACTTC
TRBV19	TRBJ2-3	-	14	-	CASSIGGSQDTQYF	TGTGCCAGTAGTATAGGGGGTAGTCAAGATACGCAGTATTTT
TRBV20-1	TRBJ2-2	TRBD2	14	-	CSVLPGTSGGELFF	TGCAGTGTTCTGCCCGGGACTAGCGGGGGGGAGCTGTTTTTT
TRBV13	TRBJ1-3	TRBD1	19	-	CASSLSRDRGRRRGNTIYF	TGTGCCAGCAGCTTAAGCCGGGACAGGGGGCGCAGAAGAGGAAACACCATATATTTT
TRBV5-1	TRBJ1-4	TRBD1	15	-	CASSPPGQSNEKLFF	TGCGCCAGCAGCCCTCCGGGACAGAGTAATGAAAAACTGTTTTTT
TRBV4-2	TRBJ2-1	TRBD2	17	-	CASSQDPPSGGYNEQFF	TGTGCCAGCAGCCAAGATCCCCCTAGCGGGGGGTACAATGAGCAGTTCTTC
TRBV11-3	TRBJ2-5	-	12	-	CASSLVGITQYF	TGTGCCAGCAGCTTAGTGGGGATAACCCAGTACTTC
TRBV7-9	TRBJ2-3	TRBD1	14	-	CASSSTGGARTQYF	TGTGCCAGCAGCTCGACAGGGGGCGCCCGTACGCAGTATTTT
TRBV29-1	TRBJ2-7	-	15	-	CSVEERGVGSYEQYF	TGCAGCGTTGAAGAAAGGGGAGTCGGCTCCTACGAGCAGTACTTC
TRBV6-5	TRBJ2-7	TRBD1	14	-	CASTAGQGAREQYF	TGTGCCAGCACCGCGGGACAGGGGGCGCGAGAGCAGTACTTC
TRBV19	TRBJ1-2	-	14	-	CASSMVAGLDGYTF	TGTGCCAGTAGTATGGTGGCGGGACTCGATGGCTACACCTTC
TRBV20-1	TRBJ2-3	-	15	-	CSASTGRGFTDTQYF	TGCAGTGCTAGTACCGGGCGGGGTTTTACAGATACGCAGTATTTT
TRBV7-9	TRBJ1-2	-	13	-	CASPKGQAIGYTF	TGTGCCAGCCCCAAGGGCCAGGCCATAGGCTACACCTTC
TRBV10-3	TRBJ2-7	-	15	-	CAISEPGLSSYEQYF	TGTGCCATCAGCGAACCGGGCCTCAGCTCCTACGAGCAGTACTTC
TRBV12-3/TRBV12-4	TRBJ2-1	-	12	-	CASSRRDNEQFF	TGTGCCAGCAGTAGGAGGGACAATGAGCAGTTCTTC
TRBV19	TRBJ2-3	TRBD2	16	-	CASSISVGGPSDTQYF	TGTGCCAGTAGTATTTCGGTGGGAGGGCCATCAGATACGCAGTATTTT
TRBV20-1	TRBJ2-3	TRBD2	14	-	CSARGRGTRDALYF	TGCAGTGCTAGAGGAAGAGGGACTAGGGACGCTCTGTATTTT
TRBV11-2	TRBJ2-1	-	17	-	CASSRIGGRVHYNEQFF	TGTGCCAGCAGCCGAATCGGAGGGCGGGTCCATTACAATGAGCAGTTCTTC
TRBV2	TRBJ2-1	-	12	-	CASSESGVEQFF	TGTGCCAGCAGTGAATCAGGGGTTGAGCAGTTCTTC
TRBV3-1	TRBJ2-7	TRBD1	14	-	CASSSWTGSYEQYF	TGTGCCAGCAGCTCCTGGACAGGGAGCTACGAGCAGTACTTC
TRBV20-1	TRBJ2-3	TRBD2	16	-	CSAGLTSGGGSDTQYF	TGCAGTGCTGGCCTAACTAGCGGGGGAGGATCAGATACGCAGTATTTT
TRBV18	TRBJ2-7	-	15	-	CASSLQGTGRSEQYF	TGTGCCAGCTCTCTTCAAGGAACCGGGAGATCCGAGCAGTACTTC
TRBV6-5	TRBJ2-6	-	16	-	CASSRQRNSGANVLTF	TGTGCCAGCAGTCGACAGAGAAACTCTGGGGCCAACGTCCTGACTTTC
TRBV7-9	TRBJ2-7	TRBD2	17	-	CASSQDQGTSRFYEQYF	TGTGCCAGCAGCCAAGACCAAGGGACTAGCCGCTTCTACGAGCAGTACTTC
TRBV4-2	TRBJ2-7	TRBD2	14	-	CASSQVSGGLEQYF	TGTGCCAGCAGCCAAGTTAGCGGGGGTTTGGAGCAGTACTTC
TRBV24-1	TRBJ2-1	-	17	-	CATSDNLLPSSYNEQFF	TGTGCCACCAGTGATAATCTCCTACCCAGCTCCTACAATGAGCAGTTCTTC
TRBV29-1	TRBJ1-1	-	12	-	CSVDRANTEAFF	TGCAGCGTTGATCGGGCGAACACTGAAGCTTTCTTT
TRBV7-2	TRBJ2-7	-	11	-	CASSSGRGQYF	TGTGCCAGCAGCTCAGGCCGGGGGCAGTACTTC